These 5 T cell receptor beta chains originate from one sample sequenced in a study of identical twins. TCRdb fed the 5' RACE reads into MiXCR, producing one record per CDR3 protein. Among approximately 1.8 million distinct CDR3 sequences listed, under 35% were seen once. Input material: cord blood. Every receptor here comes from a newborn girl in good health.

The chain is built from TRBV20-1 and TRBJ1-4, with D maybe TRBD1 (5 bases). The germline V gene encodes CDR1 DFQATT and CDR2 SNEGSKA (reference sequence). The V end lost 5 bases, the J end lost 5 bases, and 12 bases lay between the germline ends. CDR3 length equals 13 residues. The CDR3 nucleotides read TGCAGTGCTGGAAGGGACCCGAATGAAAAACTGTTTTTT. Residues: CSAGRDPNEKLFF.

This clonotype was observed a few times. V usage is TRBV3-1 and J usage is TRBJ2-1; TRBD1 aligns across 7 bases. From germline, CDR1 is LGHDT and CDR2 YNNKEL (reference sequence). This CDR3 is 12 amino acids long. After removal of 4 bases from V and 9 bases from J, the junction contained 3 bases not matched to a gene. The CDR3 region is CASSRQGPEQFF. The CDR3 DNA reads as TGTGCCAGCAGCCGACAGGGCCCTGAGCAGTTCTTC.

The chain is built from TRBV3-1 and TRBJ2-3; D may correspond to TRBD1 or TRBD2 (5 bases each). CDR1 is LGHDT and CDR2 is YNNKEL in the germline V gene (reference sequence). V lost 4 bases, J lost 6 bases, and 17 bases lay in between. The CDR3 loop spans 15 amino acids. CDR3 DNA: TGTGCCAGCAGCCGCCGGGACGGCCTTTTGGATACGCAGTATTTT. This gives the protein CASSRRDGLLDTQYF.

The sample holds a few counts of this clonotype. The chain joins TRBV3-1 to TRBJ1-1; D call uncertain. Per germline, CDR1 LGHDT and CDR2 YNNKEL (reference sequence). The length of the CDR3 is 14 residues. V was shortened by 4 bases and J by 1 base, with 10 bases between the two germline ends. The CDR3 loop reads CASSPELGNTEAFF. The CDR3, as DNA: TGTGCCAGCAGCCCCGAACTAGGGAACACTGAAGCTTTCTTT.

The chain couples TRBV4-1 to TRBJ2-1, with 10 bases identical to TRBD1. The CDR3 runs 14 residues. J was trimmed by 7 bases and V by 4 bases; bases with no gene match: 4. Germline assignment: CDR1 MGHRA and CDR2 YSYEKL. CDR3 sequence reads: CASSRQGAKNEQFF. The CDR3 DNA reads TGCGCCAGCAGCCGACAGGGGGCGAAGAATGAGCAGTTCTTC.